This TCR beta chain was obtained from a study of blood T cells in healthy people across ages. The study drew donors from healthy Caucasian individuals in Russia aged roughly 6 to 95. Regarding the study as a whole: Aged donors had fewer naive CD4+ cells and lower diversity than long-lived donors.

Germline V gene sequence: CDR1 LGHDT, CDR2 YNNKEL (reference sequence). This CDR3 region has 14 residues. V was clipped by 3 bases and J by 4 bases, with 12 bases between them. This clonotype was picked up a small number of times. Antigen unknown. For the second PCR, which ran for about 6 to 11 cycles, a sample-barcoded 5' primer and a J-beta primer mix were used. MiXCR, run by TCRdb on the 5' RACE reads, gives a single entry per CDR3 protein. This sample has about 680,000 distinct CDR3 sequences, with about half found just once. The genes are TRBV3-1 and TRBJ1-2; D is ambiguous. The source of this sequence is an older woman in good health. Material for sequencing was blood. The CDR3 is CASSHPRTVYGYTF. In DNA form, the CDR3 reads TGTGCCAGCAGCCACCCCCGAACGGTCTATGGCTACACCTTC.